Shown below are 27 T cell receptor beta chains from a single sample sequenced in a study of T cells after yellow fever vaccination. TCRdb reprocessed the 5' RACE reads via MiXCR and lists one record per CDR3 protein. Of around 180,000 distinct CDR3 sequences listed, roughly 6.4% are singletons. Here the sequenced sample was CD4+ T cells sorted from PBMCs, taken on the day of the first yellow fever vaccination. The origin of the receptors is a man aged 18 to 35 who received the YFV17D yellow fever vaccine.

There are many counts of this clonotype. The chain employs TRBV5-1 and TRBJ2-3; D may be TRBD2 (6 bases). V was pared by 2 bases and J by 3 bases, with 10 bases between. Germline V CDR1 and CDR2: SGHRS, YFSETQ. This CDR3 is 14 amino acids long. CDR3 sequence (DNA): TGCGCCAGCAGCTTTACTAGCCCTACAGATACGCAGTATTTT. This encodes CASSFTSPTDTQYF. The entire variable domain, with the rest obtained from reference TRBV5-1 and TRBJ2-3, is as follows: KAGVTQTPRYLIKTRGQQVTLSCSPISGHRSVSWYQQTPGQGLQFLFEYFSETQRNKGNFPGRFSGRQFSNSRSEMNVSTLELGDSALYLCASSFTSPTDTQYFGPGTRLTVL.

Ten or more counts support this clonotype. The CDR3 coding sequence is TGTGCCAGCAGTCAGAACCAGGGGAATGGTTCACCCCTCCACTTT. It encodes CASSQNQGNGSPLHF. The gene calls are TRBV2 and TRBJ1-6; D may be TRBD1 (6 bases). With 5 bases removed from V and 9 bases from J, the gap between germline ends came to 17 bases. The CDR3 length is 15 residues. Per germline, CDR1 SNHLY and CDR2 FYNNEI.

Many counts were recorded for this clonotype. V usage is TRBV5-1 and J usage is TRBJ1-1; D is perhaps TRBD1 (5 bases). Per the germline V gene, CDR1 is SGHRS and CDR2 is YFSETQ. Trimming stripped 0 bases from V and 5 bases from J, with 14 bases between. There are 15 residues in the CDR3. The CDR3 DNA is TGCGCCAGCAGCTTGGAGAGGGGAGTTAGGACTGAAGCTTTCTTT. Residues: CASSLERGVRTEAFF.

The CDR3 DNA sequence: TGCGCCAGCAGCCAAGGACCAGGACAGGCTAATGAAAAACTGTTTTTT. Translating gives CASSQGPGQANEKLFF. The V gene is TRBV4-3, the J gene TRBJ1-4, with 7 bases fitting TRBD1. Germline V gene sequence: CDR1 LGHNA, CDR2 YSLEER. The CDR3 runs 16 residues. V lost 1 base, J lost 3 bases, and 5 bases stayed unmatched.

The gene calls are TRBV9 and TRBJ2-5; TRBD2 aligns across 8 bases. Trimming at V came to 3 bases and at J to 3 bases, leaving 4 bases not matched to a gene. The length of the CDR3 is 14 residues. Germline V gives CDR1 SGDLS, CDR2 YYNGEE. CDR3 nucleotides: TGTGCCAGCAGCGAACGCGGGAGGAAAGAGACCCAGTACTTC. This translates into CASSERGRKETQYF. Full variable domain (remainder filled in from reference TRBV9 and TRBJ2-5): DSGVTQTPKHLITATGQRVTLRCSPRSGDLSVYWYQQSLDQGLQFLIQYYNGEERAKGNILERFSAQQFPDLHSELNLSSLELGDSALYFCASSERGRKETQYFGPGTRLLVL.

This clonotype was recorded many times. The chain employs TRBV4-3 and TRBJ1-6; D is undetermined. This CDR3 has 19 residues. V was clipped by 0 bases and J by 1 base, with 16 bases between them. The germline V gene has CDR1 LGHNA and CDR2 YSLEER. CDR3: CASSQDTPTPGSYNSPLHF. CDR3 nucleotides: TGCGCCAGCAGCCAAGATACTCCAACACCAGGATCCTATAATTCACCCCTCCACTTT.

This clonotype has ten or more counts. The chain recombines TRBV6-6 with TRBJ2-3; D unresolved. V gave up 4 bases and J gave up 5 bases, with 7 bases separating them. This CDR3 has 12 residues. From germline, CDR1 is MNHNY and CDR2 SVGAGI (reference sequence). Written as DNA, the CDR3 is TGTGCCAGCAGTTTAGTGGTAGATACGCAGTATTTT. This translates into CASSLVVDTQYF.

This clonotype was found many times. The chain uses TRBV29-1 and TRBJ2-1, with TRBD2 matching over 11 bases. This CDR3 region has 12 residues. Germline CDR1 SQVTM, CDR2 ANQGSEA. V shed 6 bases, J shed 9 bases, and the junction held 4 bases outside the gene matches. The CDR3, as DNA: TGCAGCGTAACTAGCGGGGGACCTGAGCAGTTCTTC. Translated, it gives CSVTSGGPEQFF.

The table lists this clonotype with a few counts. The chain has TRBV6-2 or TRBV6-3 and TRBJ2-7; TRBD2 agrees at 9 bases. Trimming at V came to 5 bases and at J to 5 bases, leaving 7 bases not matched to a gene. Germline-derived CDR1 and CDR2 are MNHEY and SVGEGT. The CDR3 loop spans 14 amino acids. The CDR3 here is CASSNPGLADEQYF. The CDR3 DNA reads TGTGCCAGCAGTAATCCGGGACTAGCAGACGAGCAGTACTTC.

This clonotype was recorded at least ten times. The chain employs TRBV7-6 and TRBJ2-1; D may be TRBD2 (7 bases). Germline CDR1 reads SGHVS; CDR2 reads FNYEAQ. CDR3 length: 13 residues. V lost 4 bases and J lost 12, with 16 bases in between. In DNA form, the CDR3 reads TGTGCCAGCAGCTCTCGGGGGGCGGAGGTGCAGTTCTTC. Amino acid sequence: CASSSRGAEVQFF.

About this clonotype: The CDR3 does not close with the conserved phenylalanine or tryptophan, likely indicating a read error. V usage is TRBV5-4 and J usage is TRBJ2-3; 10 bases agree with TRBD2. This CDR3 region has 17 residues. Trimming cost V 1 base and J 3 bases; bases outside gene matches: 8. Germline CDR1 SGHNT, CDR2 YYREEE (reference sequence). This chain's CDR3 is CASSLSVAGGHTDTQYS. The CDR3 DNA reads TGTGCCAGCAGCTTGTCGGTAGCGGGGGGCCATACAGATACGCAGTATTCT.

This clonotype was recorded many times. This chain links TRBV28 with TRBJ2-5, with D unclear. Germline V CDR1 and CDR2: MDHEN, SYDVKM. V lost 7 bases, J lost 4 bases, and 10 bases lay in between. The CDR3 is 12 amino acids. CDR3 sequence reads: CASTDISETQYF. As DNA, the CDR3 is TGTGCCAGCACAGACATATCAGAGACCCAGTACTTC.

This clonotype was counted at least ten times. The CDR3 DNA is TGCAGTGCTAGGCAGGGTTCCGAGCAGTACTTC. Its translation is CSARQGSEQYF. V is TRBV20-1 and J is TRBJ2-7; tentatively, D is TRBD1 (5 bases). V was pared by 3 bases and J by 6 bases, with 9 bases between. This CDR3 has 11 residues. Germline CDR1 is DFQATT and CDR2 is SNEGSKA (reference sequence).

CDR3 in DNA: TGCGCCAGCAGCCAAGATCGGGAAGGGGGATACAATGAGCAGTTCTTC. It translates to CASSQDREGGYNEQFF. The rearrangement uses TRBV4-1 and TRBJ2-1; tentative D call: TRBD1 (6 bases). V lost 0 bases, J lost 4 bases, and 13 bases lay in between. The V gene's germline CDR1 is MGHRA and CDR2 YSYEKL. The CDR3 extends over 16 amino acids.

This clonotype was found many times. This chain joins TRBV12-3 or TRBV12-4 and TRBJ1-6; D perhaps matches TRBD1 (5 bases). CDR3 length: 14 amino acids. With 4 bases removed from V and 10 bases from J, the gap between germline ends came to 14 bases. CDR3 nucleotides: TGTGCCAGCAGTTACGTCGCAGGGCGGTCACCCCTCCACTTT. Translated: CASSYVAGRSPLHF.

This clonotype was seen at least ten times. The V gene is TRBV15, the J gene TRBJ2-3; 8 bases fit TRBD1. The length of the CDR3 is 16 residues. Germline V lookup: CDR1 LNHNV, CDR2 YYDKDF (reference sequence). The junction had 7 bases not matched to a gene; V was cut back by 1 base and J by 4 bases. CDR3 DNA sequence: TGTGCCACCAGCAGAGGGACAGGGCGGATTGCAGATACGCAGTATTTT. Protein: CATSRGTGRIADTQYF. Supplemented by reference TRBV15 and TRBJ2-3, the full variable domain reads DAMVIQNPRYQVTQFGKPVTLSCSQTLNHNVMYWYQQKSSQAPKLLFHYYDKDFNNEADTPDNFQSRRPNTSFCFLDIRSPGLGDTAMYLCATSRGTGRIADTQYFGPGTRLTVL.

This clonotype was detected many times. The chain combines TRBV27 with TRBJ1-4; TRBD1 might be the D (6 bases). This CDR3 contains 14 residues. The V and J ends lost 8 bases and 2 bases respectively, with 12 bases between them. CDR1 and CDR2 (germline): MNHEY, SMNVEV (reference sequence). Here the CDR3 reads CASARGSTNEKLFF. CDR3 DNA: TGTGCCAGCGCCAGGGGTAGCACTAATGAAAAACTGTTTTTT.

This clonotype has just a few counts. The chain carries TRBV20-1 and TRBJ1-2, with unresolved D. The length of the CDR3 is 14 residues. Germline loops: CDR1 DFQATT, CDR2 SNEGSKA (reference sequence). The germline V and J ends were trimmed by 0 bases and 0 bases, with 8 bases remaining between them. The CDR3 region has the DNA TGCAGTGCTAGAGATCTCCGTCCTAACTATGGCTACACCTTC. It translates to CSARDLRPNYGYTF.

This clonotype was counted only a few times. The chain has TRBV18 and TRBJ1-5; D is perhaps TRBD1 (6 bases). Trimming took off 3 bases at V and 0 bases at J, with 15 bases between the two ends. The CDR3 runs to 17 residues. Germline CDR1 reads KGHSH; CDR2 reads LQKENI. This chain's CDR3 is CASSPSVGGYSNQPQHF. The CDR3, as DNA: TGTGCCAGCTCACCCTCGGTAGGGGGGTATAGCAATCAGCCCCAGCATTTT. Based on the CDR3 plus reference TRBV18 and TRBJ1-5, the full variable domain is NAGVMQNPRHLVRRRGQEARLRCSPMKGHSHVYWYRQLPEEGLKFMVYLQKENIIDESGMPKERFSAEFPKEGPSILRIQQVVRGDSAAYFCASSPSVGGYSNQPQHFGDGTRLSIL.

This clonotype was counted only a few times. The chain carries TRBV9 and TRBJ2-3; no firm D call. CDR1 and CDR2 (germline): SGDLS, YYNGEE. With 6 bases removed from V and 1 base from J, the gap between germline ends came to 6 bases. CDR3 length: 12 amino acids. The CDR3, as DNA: TGTGCCAGCAAGGCCGGCACAGATACGCAGTATTTT. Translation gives CASKAGTDTQYF.

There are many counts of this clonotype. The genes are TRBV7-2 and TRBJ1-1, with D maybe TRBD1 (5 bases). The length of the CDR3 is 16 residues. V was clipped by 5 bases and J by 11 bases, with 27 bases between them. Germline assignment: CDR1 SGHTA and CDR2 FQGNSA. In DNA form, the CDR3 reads TGTGCCAGCAGCCTACAGTCGGGGGAGCTTTCACTAGGGGCTTTCTTT. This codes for CASSLQSGELSLGAFF.

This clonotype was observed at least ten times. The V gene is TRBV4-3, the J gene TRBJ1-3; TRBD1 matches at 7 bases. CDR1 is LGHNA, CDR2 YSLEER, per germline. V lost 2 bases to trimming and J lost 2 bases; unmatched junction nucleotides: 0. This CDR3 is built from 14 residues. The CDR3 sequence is CASSQTGAGNTIYF. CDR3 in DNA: TGCGCCAGCAGCCAAACAGGGGCTGGAAACACCATATATTTT.

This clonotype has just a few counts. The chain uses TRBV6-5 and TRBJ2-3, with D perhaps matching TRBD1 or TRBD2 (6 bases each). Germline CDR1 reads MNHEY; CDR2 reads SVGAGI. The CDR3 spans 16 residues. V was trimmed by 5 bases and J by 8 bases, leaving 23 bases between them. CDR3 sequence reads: CASSRQVGGGGSTQYF. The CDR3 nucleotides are TGTGCCAGCAGTAGACAGGTTGGGGGAGGAGGGAGTACGCAGTATTTT.

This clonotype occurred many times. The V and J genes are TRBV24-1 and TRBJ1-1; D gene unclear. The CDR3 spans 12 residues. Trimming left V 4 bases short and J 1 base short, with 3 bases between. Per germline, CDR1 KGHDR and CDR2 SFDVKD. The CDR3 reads CATSDPNTEAFF. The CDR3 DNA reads TGTGCCACCAGTGACCCGAACACTGAAGCTTTCTTT.

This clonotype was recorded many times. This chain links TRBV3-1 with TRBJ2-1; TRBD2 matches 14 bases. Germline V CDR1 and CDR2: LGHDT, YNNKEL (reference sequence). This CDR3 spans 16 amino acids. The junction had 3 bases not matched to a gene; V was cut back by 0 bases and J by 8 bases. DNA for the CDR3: TGTGCCAGCAGCCAAGACCGGACTAGCGGGGGGCATGAGCAGTTCTTC. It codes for CASSQDRTSGGHEQFF.

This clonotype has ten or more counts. The CDR3 protein is CASSPGTVTYEQYF. In DNA, the CDR3 is TGTGCCAGCAGCCCGGGGACGGTGACCTACGAGCAGTACTTC. V gene TRBV5-6 combines with J gene TRBJ2-7; TRBD1 or TRBD2 may be the D gene (5 bases each). Deletions cut 4 bases from V and 2 bases from J, with 13 bases between. Germline V gives CDR1 SGHDT, CDR2 YYEEEE. This CDR3 has 14 amino acids.

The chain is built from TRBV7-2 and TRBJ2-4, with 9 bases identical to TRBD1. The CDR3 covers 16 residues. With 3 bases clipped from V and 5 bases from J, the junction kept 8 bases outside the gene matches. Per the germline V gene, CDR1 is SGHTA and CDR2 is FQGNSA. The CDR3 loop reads CASSLYPGQGENIQYF. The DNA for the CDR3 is TGTGCCAGCAGCTTGTATCCGGGACAGGGTGAAAACATTCAGTACTTC.